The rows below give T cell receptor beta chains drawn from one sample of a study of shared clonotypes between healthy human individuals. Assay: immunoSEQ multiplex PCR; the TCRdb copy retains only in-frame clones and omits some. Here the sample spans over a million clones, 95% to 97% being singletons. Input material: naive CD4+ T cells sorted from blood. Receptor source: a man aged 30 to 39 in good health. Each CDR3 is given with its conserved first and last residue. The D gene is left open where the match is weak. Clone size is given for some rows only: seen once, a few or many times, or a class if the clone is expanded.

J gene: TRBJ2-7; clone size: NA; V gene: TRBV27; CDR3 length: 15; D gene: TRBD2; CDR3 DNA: TGTGCCAGCAGGGGAAGACTAGCGGGCTCCTACGAGCAGTACTTC; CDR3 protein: CASRGRLAGSYEQYF
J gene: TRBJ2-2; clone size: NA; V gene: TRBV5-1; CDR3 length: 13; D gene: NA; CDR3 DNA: TGCGCCAGCAGCTTGCTCCCCGCCGGGGAGCTGTTTTTT; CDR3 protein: CASSLLPAGELFF
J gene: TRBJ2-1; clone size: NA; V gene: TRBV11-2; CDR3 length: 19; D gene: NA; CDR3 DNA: TGTGCCAGCAGCCGGACTTTCCCTCTTGGCGGTAGCTCCTACAATGAGCAGTTCTTC; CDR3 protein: CASSRTFPLGGSSYNEQFF
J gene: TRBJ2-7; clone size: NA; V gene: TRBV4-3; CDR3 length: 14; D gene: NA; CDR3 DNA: TGCGCCAGCAGCCACTCGGATAGATCCTACGAGCAGTACTTC; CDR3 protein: CASSHSDRSYEQYF
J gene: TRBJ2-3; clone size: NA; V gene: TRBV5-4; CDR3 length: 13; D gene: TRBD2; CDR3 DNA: TGTGCCAGCAGCCCTCTAGCGGGAGGGACGCAGTATTTT; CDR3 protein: CASSPLAGGTQYF
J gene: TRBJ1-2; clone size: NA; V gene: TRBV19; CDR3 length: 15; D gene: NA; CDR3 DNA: TGTGCCAGTACCCCCCTGATGGGCAGCCGCGGGGGCTACACCTTC; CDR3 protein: CASTPLMGSRGGYTF
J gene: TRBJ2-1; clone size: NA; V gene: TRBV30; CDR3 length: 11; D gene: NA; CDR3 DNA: TGTGCCTGGAAAGGAGAGAATGAGCAGTTCTTC; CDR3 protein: CAWKGENEQFF
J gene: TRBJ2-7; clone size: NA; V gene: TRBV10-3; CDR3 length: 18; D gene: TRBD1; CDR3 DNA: TGTGCCATCAGTGAGTCTATCAGGACAGGGCCAGGCTCCTACGAGCAGTACTTC; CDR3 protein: CAISESIRTGPGSYEQYF
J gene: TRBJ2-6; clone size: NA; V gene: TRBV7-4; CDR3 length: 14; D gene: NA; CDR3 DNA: TGTGCCAGCAGCCAAATCTCTGGGGCCAACGTCCTGACTTTC; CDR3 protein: CASSQISGANVLTF
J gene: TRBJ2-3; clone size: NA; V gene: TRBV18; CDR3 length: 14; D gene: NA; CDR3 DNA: TGTGCCAGCTCACTGTTAGATCGCCCAGATACGCAGTATTTT; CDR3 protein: CASSLLDRPDTQYF
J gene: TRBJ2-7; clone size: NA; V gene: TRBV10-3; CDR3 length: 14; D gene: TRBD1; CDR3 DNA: TGTGCCATCAGCACGGACAGGGGCTCCAACGAGCAGTACTTC; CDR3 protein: CAISTDRGSNEQYF
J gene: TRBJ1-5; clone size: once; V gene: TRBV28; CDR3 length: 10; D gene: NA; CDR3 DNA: TGTGCCAGTGGTAATCAGCCCCAGCATTTT; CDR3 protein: CASGNQPQHF
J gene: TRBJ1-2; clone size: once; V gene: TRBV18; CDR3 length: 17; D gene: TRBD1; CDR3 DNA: TGTGCCAGCTCACCAAACTCGGGACAGGGGGATTTCTATGGCTACACCTTC; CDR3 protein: CASSPNSGQGDFYGYTF
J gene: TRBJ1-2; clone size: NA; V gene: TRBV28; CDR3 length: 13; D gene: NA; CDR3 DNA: TGTGCCATCCTCCCGGGAAACCGATTGGGCTACACCTTC; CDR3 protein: CAILPGNRLGYTF
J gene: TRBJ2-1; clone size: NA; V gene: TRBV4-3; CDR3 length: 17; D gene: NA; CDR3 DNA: TGCGCCAGCAGCCAAGTGGGTGGAGGGTCTACCTACAATGAGCAGTTCTTC; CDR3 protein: CASSQVGGGSTYNEQFF
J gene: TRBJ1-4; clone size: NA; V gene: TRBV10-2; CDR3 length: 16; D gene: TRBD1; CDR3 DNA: TGCGCCAGCAGTGACCCGGGGGACAGGGGGCATGAGAAACTGTTTTTT; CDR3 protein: CASSDPGDRGHEKLFF
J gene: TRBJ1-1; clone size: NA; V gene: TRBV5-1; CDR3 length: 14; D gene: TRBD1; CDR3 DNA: TGCGCCAGCAGCTTGAACAGGGGGAACACTGAAGCTTTCTTT; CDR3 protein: CASSLNRGNTEAFF
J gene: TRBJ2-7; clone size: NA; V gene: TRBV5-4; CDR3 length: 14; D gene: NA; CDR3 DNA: TGTGCCAGCAGCTTGGGACCTACAGAGAACGAGCAGTACTTC; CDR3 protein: CASSLGPTENEQYF
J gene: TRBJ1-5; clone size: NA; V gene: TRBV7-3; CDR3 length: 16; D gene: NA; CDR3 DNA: TGTGCCAGCAGCCTCAGGGGAGGGGAAGGCAATCAGCCCCAGCATTTT; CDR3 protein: CASSLRGGEGNQPQHF
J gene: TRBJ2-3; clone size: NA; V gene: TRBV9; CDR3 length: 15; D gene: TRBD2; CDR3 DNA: TGTGCCAGCAGCCATGGGACTAGCGGCACAGATACGCAGTATTTT; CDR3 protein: CASSHGTSGTDTQYF
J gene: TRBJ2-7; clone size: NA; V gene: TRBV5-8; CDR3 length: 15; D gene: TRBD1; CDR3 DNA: TGTGCCAGCAGCTTGTGGGGGACAGGGAGCCACGAGCAGTACTTC; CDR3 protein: CASSLWGTGSHEQYF
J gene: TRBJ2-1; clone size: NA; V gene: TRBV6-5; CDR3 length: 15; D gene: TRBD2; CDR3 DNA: TGTGCCAGCTCTCCGAGGGCTAGCGGATACAATGAGCAGTTCTTC; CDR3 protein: CASSPRASGYNEQFF
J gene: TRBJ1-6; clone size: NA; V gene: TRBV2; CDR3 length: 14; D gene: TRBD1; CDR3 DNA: TGTGCCAGCAGTACGGACAGGCTGGGTTCACCCCTCCACTTT; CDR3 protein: CASSTDRLGSPLHF
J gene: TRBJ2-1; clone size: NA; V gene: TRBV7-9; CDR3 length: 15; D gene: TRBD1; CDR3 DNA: TGCGCCAGCAGCCAAGACAGGGGAGTCTACAATGAGCAGTTCTTC; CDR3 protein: CASSQDRGVYNEQFF